The 32 T cell receptor beta chains reported below all come from one sample, sequenced in a study of molecular identifiers for immune sequencing clone quantification. Each CDR3 protein gets one entry after TCRdb re-called the PCR reads with MiXCR. The sample consists of 63,000 or so distinct CDR3 sequences, less than 20% of them appearing once. Sequenced: naive CD8+ T cells from blood, with Jurkat cell RNA spiked in. Described subset: FACS-sorted CD8+CD4-CCR7+CD45RA+ naive T cells. The receptors derive from a human donor in good health. Some libraries in this study had Jurkat cell RNA spiked in.

This clonotype has only a few counts. The chain uses TRBV19 and TRBJ2-1; 8 bases align to TRBD1. This CDR3 is 15 amino acids long. CDR1 is LNHDA, CDR2 SQIVND, per germline (reference sequence). The V segment lost 3 bases and the J segment 9 bases; nucleotides outside the gene matches: 10. The CDR3 reads CASSIIGQGYPEQFF. Written as DNA, the CDR3 is TGTGCCAGTAGTATTATAGGACAGGGCTATCCTGAGCAGTTCTTC.

Regarding this clonotype: Given a much more abundant clone one base away, this may be a read error. This chain links TRBV28 with TRBJ2-2; D possibly corresponds to TRBD2 (6 bases). Germline CDR1 and CDR2: MDHEN and SYDVKM. The CDR3 totals 13 residues. Here the CDR3 DNA reads TGTGCCAGCAGTTCATCTCCGTCCGGGGGGCTGTTTTTT. Amino acids: CASSSSPSGGLFF.

This clonotype was detected many times. V usage is TRBV29-1 and J usage is TRBJ1-1; 8 bases are shared with TRBD1. CDR1 and CDR2 from the germline V gene are SQVTM and ANQGSEA. The CDR3 has 11 amino acids. The V and J ends lost 7 bases and 13 bases, in that order; junction bases with no gene match: 11. The CDR3 nucleotides read TGCAGCGCGGCCGGGACAGGTCGTTTTTTCTTT. Encoded protein: CSAAGTGRFFF.

For this clonotype: This may be a read error: a much more frequent sequence differs by one nucleotide. In this CDR3 the conserved last residue, phenylalanine or tryptophan, is missing, so a read error is likely. This rearrangement joins TRBV4-2 to TRBJ2-7; 11 nucleotides match TRBD2. J was trimmed by 7 bases and V by 0 bases; bases with no gene match: 5. CDR1 is LGHNA, CDR2 YNFKEQ, per germline. This CDR3 has 15 residues. The DNA for the CDR3 is TGTGCCAGCAGCCAAGATAGCGGGAGGGCGGGTGAGCAGTACTCC. Protein sequence: CASSQDSGRAGEQYS.

This clonotype was detected ten times or more. The chain has TRBV20-1 and TRBJ2-7; 7 positions match TRBD2. CDR1 is DFQATT, CDR2 SNEGSKA, per germline (reference sequence). The trim removed 1 base at V and 7 bases at J, leaving 4 bases unmatched. The CDR3 loop spans 12 amino acids. This chain's CDR3 is CSARAQGLEQYF. CDR3 coding DNA: TGCAGTGCTAGAGCCCAGGGACTAGAGCAGTACTTC.

Comment on this clonotype: The junction differs from germline at one of its ends, possibly a read error. The J gene is TRBJ2-7, the V gene TRBV6-5; no clear D gene. The CDR3 is 14 amino acids. Germline V lookup: CDR1 MNHEY, CDR2 SVGAGI. The CDR3 nucleotides read TGTGCCAGCAGTCACTCAGGCTATGCCTACGAGCAGTACTTC. It is translated as CASSHSGYAYEQYF.

This chain joins TRBV9 and TRBJ2-1; no reliable D call. The CDR3 covers 15 residues. V lost 4 bases, J lost 0 bases, and 11 bases lay in between. CDR1 and CDR2 from the germline V gene are SGDLS and YYNGEE. The CDR3 coding sequence is TGTGCCAGCAGCTCACGACTTAGCTCCTACAATGAGCAGTTCTTC. As protein: CASSSRLSSYNEQFF.

The V call is TRBV7-6, the J call TRBJ2-3; possible D gene TRBD2, 7 bases. From germline, CDR1 is SGHVS and CDR2 FNYEAQ. The CDR3 length is 14 residues. V was cut by 5 bases and J by 6 bases, with 15 bases left in between. CDR3 loop: CASSGGGVWDTQYF. CDR3 DNA sequence: TGTGCCAGCAGCGGAGGGGGGGTTTGGGATACGCAGTATTTT.

There are many counts of this clonotype. The chain couples TRBV5-1 to TRBJ2-7, with D possibly being TRBD2 (5 bases). V lost 0 bases to trimming and J lost 0 bases, with 19 bases between them. Germline V gene sequence: CDR1 SGHRS, CDR2 YFSETQ. CDR3 length: 18 amino acids. CDR3 residues: CASSLVPSGAGLSYEQYF. Written as DNA, the CDR3 is TGCGCCAGCAGCTTGGTCCCCTCAGGCGCGGGTCTCTCCTACGAGCAGTACTTC.

This clonotype was recorded at least ten times. The chain has TRBV3-1 and TRBJ2-7; no reliable D call. V gave up 1 base and J gave up 3 bases, with 16 bases separating them. The germline V gene encodes CDR1 LGHDT and CDR2 YNNKEL (reference sequence). The CDR3 extends over 16 amino acids. The CDR3 bases are TGTGCCAGCAGCCAAGTGGTAGTTCCCCGCCGCTACGAGCAGTACTTC. It codes for CASSQVVVPRRYEQYF.

The chain is built from TRBV27 and TRBJ1-2; no clear D. V was pared by 5 bases and J by 4 bases, with 11 bases between. Germline V gene lookup returns CDR1 MNHEY and CDR2 SMNVEV (reference sequence). The length of the CDR3 is 13 residues. The CDR3: CASSPTAFYGYTF. The CDR3, as DNA: TGTGCCAGCAGTCCCACAGCGTTCTATGGCTACACCTTC.

This clonotype was recorded at least ten times. The V gene is TRBV6-5, the J gene TRBJ2-3, with 8 bases that match TRBD2. V lost 1 base and J lost 6; bases outside the gene matches: 6. The length of the CDR3 is 15 residues. Germline CDR1 and CDR2: MNHEY and SVGAGI. The CDR3 DNA sequence: TGTGCCAGCAGTTACTTTGGACTAGCAGCCGATACGCAGTATTTT. Its protein product is CASSYFGLAADTQYF.

This clonotype was counted many times. The chain recombines TRBV20-1 with TRBJ2-3, with D uncertain. Germline V gene data show CDR1 as DFQATT and CDR2 as SNEGSKA (reference sequence). The CDR3 covers 16 residues. V was shortened by 3 bases and J by 0 bases, with 16 bases between the two germline ends. The DNA of the CDR3 is TGCAGTGCTAGGAGATCGGAGCGAACTAGCACAGATACGCAGTATTTT. Translated, it gives CSARRSERTSTDTQYF.

At least ten counts were recorded for this clonotype. The V and J genes are TRBV3-1 and TRBJ2-1; no reliable D call. The V gene lost 0 bases and the J gene lost 5 bases, with 20 bases spanning the gap. Germline values: CDR1 LGHDT, CDR2 YNNKEL (reference sequence). CDR3 size: 18 residues. The CDR3: CASSQDGKRETDHNEQFF. The CDR3 nucleotides are TGTGCCAGCAGCCAAGACGGTAAGCGCGAAACGGACCACAATGAGCAGTTCTTC.

This sequence joins TRBV11-2 and TRBJ2-7, with D hard to call. Trimming shortened V by 6 bases and J by 3 bases, and 21 bases separated the two germline ends. This CDR3 is 16 amino acids long. Germline V gives CDR1 SGHAT, CDR2 FQNNGV. The chain's CDR3 is CASSPTQVPHYYEQYF. The CDR3 DNA reads TGTGCCAGCAGTCCCACCCAGGTCCCGCACTACTACGAGCAGTACTTC.

This clonotype was counted between two and nine times. V usage is TRBV29-1 and J usage is TRBJ2-7, with a weak D call TRBD1 (5 bases). The CDR3 sequence is 13 residues long. Germline CDR1 and CDR2: SQVTM and ANQGSEA. V dropped 4 bases and J dropped 3 bases, with 13 bases sitting between them. CDR3 bases: TGCAGCGTTGTAGGTGAGACAGACTACGAGCAGTACTTC. The encoded protein is CSVVGETDYEQYF.

This clonotype was observed a few times. The chain carries TRBV20-1 and TRBJ2-1, with D hard to call. From germline, CDR1 is DFQATT and CDR2 SNEGSKA (reference sequence). The CDR3 contains 17 residues. The V end was cut by 0 bases, the J end by 0 bases, with 15 bases between. The CDR3, as DNA: TGCAGTGCTAGAGATCTCTCGGCCGGCGGCTCCTACAATGAGCAGTTCTTC. This translates into CSARDLSAGGSYNEQFF.

This clonotype was counted at least ten times. The genes are TRBV4-2 and TRBJ2-3; D is possibly TRBD1 (5 bases). The V end lost 1 base, the J end lost 4 bases, and 12 bases lay between the germline ends. The germline V gene has CDR1 LGHNA and CDR2 YNFKEQ. The CDR3 is 15 residues long. The CDR3 region has the DNA TGTGCCAGCAGCCAAGTGCAGGGTTGGGCAGATACGCAGTATTTT. Encoded protein: CASSQVQGWADTQYF.

In nucleotides, the CDR3 is TGCACCAGCAGCCAAAGGACAGGGGGCGACCGGGATGGGGGATCTGGGGCCAACGTCCTGACTTTC. It translates to CTSSQRTGGDRDGGSGANVLTF. The rearrangement joins TRBV1 to TRBJ2-6; the table's D call, TRBD1, has no DNA check behind it. TRBV1 is noted as a pseudogene. This CDR3 has 22 amino acids.

About this clonotype: The junction departs from the called germline gene at one end, perhaps through a read error. This rearrangement joins TRBV5-6 to TRBJ1-2; 7 nucleotides line up with TRBD1. CDR1 SGHDT and CDR2 YYEEEE come from the germline V gene. CDR3 size: 13 residues. This CDR3 reads CASTPGGAWGYAF. CDR3 sequence (DNA): TGTGCCAGCACCCCAGGGGGGGCTTGGGGCTACGCCTTC. Full variable domain (missing parts from reference TRBV5-6 and TRBJ1-2): DAGVTQSPTHLIKTRGQQVTLRCSPKSGHDTVSWYQQALGQGPQFIFQYYEEEERQRGNFPDRFSGHQFPNYSSELNVNALLLGDSALYLCASTPGGAWGYAFGSGTRLTVV.

This clonotype was detected many times. J is TRBJ2-5 and V is TRBV15; possibly TRBD2 for D (5 bases). V was shortened by 0 bases and J by 2 bases, with 7 bases between the two germline ends. This CDR3 is 14 amino acids long. Germline values: CDR1 LNHNV, CDR2 YYDKDF (reference sequence). The CDR3 DNA reads as TGTGCCACCAGCAGAGATGGAGGACAAGAGACCCAGTACTTC. Amino acid sequence: CATSRDGGQETQYF.

This clonotype was seen more than once but under ten times. Here the CDR3 DNA reads TGTGCCACCAGTGCCCGGACTAGCCAACGAGAGCAGTTCTTC. Translating it yields CATSARTSQREQFF. The V gene is TRBV24-1, the J gene TRBJ2-1; 8 bases fit TRBD2. V gave up 5 bases and J gave up 10 bases; unmatched junction bases: 9. Germline-derived CDR1 and CDR2 are KGHDR and SFDVKD. CDR3 length: 14 residues.

This clonotype was recorded at least ten times. The chain has TRBV10-3 and TRBJ2-1, with 12 bases identical to TRBD2. The CDR3 is 18 residues long. Germline CDR1 reads ENHRY; CDR2 reads SYGVKD. The junction had 13 bases not matched to a gene; V was cut back by 2 bases and J by 8 bases. DNA for the CDR3: TGTGCCATCAGTGAGCTTTTGGCTAGCGGGAGGGCCGGGCATGAGCAGTTCTTC. Translation: CAISELLASGRAGHEQFF.

Regarding this clonotype: A much larger clone is a single base away; this may be a read error. The chain employs TRBV21-1 and TRBJ1-1. TRBV21-1 represents a pseudogene. The length of the CDR3 is 15 residues. The DNA of the CDR3 is TGTGCCAGCAGCAAAAGGAAGGGAGCCAGCGCTGAAGCTTTCTTT. This gives the protein CASSKRKGASAEAFF.

Worth noting for this clonotype: One end of the junction varies from germline; a read error may be responsible. This rearrangement joins TRBV7-9 to TRBJ2-1; D remains unclear. The CDR3 consists of 17 residues. Germline-derived CDR1 and CDR2 are SEHNR and FQNEAQ (reference sequence). CDR3 loop: CASSLGVRPLMPNVQFF. CDR3 coding DNA: TGTGCCAGCAGCTTAGGGGTTCGTCCCCTGATGCCCAATGTGCAGTTCTTC. Full variable domain (rest looked up from reference TRBV7-9 and TRBJ2-1): DTGVSQNPRHKITKRGQNVTFRCDPISEHNRLYWYRQTLGQGPEFLTYFQNEAQLEKSRLLSDRFSAERPKGSFSTLEIQRTEQGDSAMYLCASSLGVRPLMPNVQFFGPGTRLTVL.

For this clonotype: This sequence may be a read error, since a much larger clone differs from it by one base. The rearrangement uses TRBV7-9 and TRBJ1-1; D gene uncertain. Germline lookup yields CDR1 SEHNR and CDR2 FQNEAQ (reference sequence). The germline V and J ends were trimmed by 10 bases and 1 base, with 19 bases remaining between them. CDR3 length: 15 amino acids. This chain's CDR3 is CANSPVVNRNTEAFF. The CDR3 DNA is TGTGCCAACAGTCCTGTAGTCAACAGGAACACTGAAGCTTTCTTT.

This clonotype was counted many times. V usage is TRBV27 and J usage is TRBJ2-7, with D perhaps TRBD1 or TRBD2 (5 bases each). Trimming took 0 bases from V and 5 from J, leaving 8 bases between them. Germline CDR1 and CDR2: MNHEY and SMNVEV (reference sequence). This CDR3 region has 13 residues. CDR3 nucleotides: TGTGCCAGCAGTTTATCGGGACGTAACGAGCAGTACTTC. It translates to CASSLSGRNEQYF.

The gene calls are TRBV12-3 or TRBV12-4 and TRBJ1-6; no reliable D call. The V and J ends lost 3 bases and 9 bases respectively, with 15 bases between them. The CDR3 runs 15 residues. CDR3 loop: CASSFGETVVSPLHF. CDR3 DNA sequence: TGTGCCAGCAGTTTTGGGGAAACTGTAGTTTCACCCCTCCACTTT.

In this sample, this clonotype turned up many times. The chain links TRBV28 to TRBJ2-3; TRBD2 agrees at 7 bases. The CDR3 runs to 16 residues. CDR1 and CDR2 (germline): MDHEN, SYDVKM. The ends lost 9 bases at V and 0 bases at J; junction bases unmatched: 12. CDR3 loop: CASTALRGKSTDTQYF. CDR3 DNA: TGTGCCAGTACAGCACTGCGGGGGAAAAGCACAGATACGCAGTATTTT.

About this clonotype itself: A single base separates this from a much larger clone, so it may be a read error. The V and J genes are TRBV5-1 and TRBJ1-1; no reliable D call. This CDR3 contains 12 residues. Germline V CDR1 and CDR2: SGHRS, YFSETQ. In DNA, the CDR3 is TGCGCCAGCAGCTTGGGCTCGTCTGAAGCTCTCTTT. Encoded protein: CASSLGSSEALF.

This clonotype was counted at least ten times. V and J are TRBV29-1 and TRBJ2-7; D gene unclear. The CDR3 has 13 amino acids. The germline V and J ends were trimmed by 5 bases and 4 bases, with 15 bases remaining between them. Germline V gene lookup returns CDR1 SQVTM and CDR2 ANQGSEA. CDR3 amino acids: CSVHEGSGYEQYF. CDR3 DNA sequence: TGCAGCGTTCATGAAGGTTCCGGTTACGAGCAGTACTTC.

This clonotype occurred many times. The rearrangement links TRBV10-3 to TRBJ1-2, with 9 bases aligning to TRBD1. Germline V gene sequence: CDR1 ENHRY, CDR2 SYGVKD. The CDR3 spans 15 residues. V was pared by 10 bases and J by 4 bases, with 13 bases of the junction left unmatched. The CDR3 DNA sequence: TGTGCCACGGAGACAGGGGGTGATGCGGGCTATGGCTACACCTTC. Its protein product is CATETGGDAGYGYTF.